Shown below are 3 T cell receptor beta chains from a single sample sequenced in a study of CD8 T cells in Susac syndrome. Reverse transcription of roughly 0.5 to 1 ug RNA was performed with random hexamers. TCRdb used MiXCR to reprocess the immunoSEQ multiplex PCR reads, holding one entry per CDR3 protein. The table lists more than 100,000 distinct CDR3 sequences, about 94% of them singletons. Sequenced sample: CD8+ T cells from PBMCs. The receptor set was obtained from a human donor with Susac syndrome.

The gene calls are TRBV25-1 and TRBJ2-3; TRBD1 might be the D (6 bases). This CDR3 is built from 15 residues. Between the trimmed V and J ends, which lost 1 base and 4 bases, there was a span of 12 bases. The germline CDR1 and CDR2 sequences are MGHDK and SYGVNS. The CDR3 sequence: CASSEFHRASDTQYF. For the CDR3, the DNA is TGTGCCAGCAGTGAATTTCACAGGGCGTCAGATACGCAGTATTTT.

The chain is built from TRBV4-1 and TRBJ2-7; 7 nucleotides agree with TRBD2. The CDR3 loop spans 14 amino acids. Unmatched junction bases numbered 4, after V lost 2 bases and J lost 3 bases. Germline values: CDR1 MGHRA, CDR2 YSYEKL. Here the CDR3 reads CASSQSRGDYEQYF. The CDR3 region has the DNA TGCGCCAGCAGCCAATCCCGGGGGGACTACGAGCAGTACTTC.

CDR3 in DNA: TGTGCCAGCAGTTTGGACAGTACTGAAGCTTTCTTT. Amino acid sequence: CASSLDSTEAFF. V gene TRBV12-3 or TRBV12-4 combines with J gene TRBJ1-1; D is perhaps TRBD1 (6 bases). This CDR3 contains 12 residues. V was pared by 3 bases and J by 5 bases, with 7 bases between.